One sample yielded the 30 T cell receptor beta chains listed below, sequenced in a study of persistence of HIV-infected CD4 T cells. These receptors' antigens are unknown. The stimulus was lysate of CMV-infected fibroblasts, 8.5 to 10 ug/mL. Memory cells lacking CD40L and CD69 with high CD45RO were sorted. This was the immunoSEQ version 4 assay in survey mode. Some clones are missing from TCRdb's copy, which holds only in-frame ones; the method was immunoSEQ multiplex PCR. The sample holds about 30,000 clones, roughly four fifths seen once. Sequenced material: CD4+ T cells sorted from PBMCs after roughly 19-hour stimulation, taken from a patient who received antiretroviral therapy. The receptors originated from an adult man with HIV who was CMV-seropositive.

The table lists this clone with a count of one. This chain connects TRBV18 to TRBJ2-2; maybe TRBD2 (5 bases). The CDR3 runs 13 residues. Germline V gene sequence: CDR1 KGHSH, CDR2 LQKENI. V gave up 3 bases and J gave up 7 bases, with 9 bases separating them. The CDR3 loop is CASSPPEGGELFF. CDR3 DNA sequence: TGTGCCAGCTCACCTCCAGAGGGCGGGGAGCTGTTTTTT.

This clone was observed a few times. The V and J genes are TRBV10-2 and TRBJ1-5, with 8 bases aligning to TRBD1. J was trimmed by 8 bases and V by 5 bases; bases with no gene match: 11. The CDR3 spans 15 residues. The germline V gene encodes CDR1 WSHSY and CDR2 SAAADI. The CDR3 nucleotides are TGCGCCAGCAGTATCTCAGGGGGCTCTGTTGAGCCCCAGCATTTT. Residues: CASSISGGSVEPQHF.

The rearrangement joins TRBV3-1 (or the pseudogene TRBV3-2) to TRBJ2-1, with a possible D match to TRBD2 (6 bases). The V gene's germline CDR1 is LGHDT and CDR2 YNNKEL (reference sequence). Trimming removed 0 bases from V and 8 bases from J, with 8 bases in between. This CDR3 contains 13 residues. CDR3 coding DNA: TGTGCCAGCAGCCAAGAGTGGGGGGATGAGCAGTTCTTC. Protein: CASSQEWGDEQFF.

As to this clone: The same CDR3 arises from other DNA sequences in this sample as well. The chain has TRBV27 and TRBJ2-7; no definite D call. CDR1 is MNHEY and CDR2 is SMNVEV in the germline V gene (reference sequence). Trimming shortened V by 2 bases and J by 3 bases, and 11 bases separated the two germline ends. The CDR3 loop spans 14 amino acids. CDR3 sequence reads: CASSLNQQYYEQYF. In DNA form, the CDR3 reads TGTGCCAGCAGTTTAAATCAGCAGTACTACGAGCAGTACTTC.

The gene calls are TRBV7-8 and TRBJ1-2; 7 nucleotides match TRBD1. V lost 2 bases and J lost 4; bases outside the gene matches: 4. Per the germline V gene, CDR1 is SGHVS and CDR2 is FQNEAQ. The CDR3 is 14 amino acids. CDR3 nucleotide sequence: TGTGCCAGCAGCTTAACAGGGGACCGCTATGGCTACACCTTC. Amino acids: CASSLTGDRYGYTF.

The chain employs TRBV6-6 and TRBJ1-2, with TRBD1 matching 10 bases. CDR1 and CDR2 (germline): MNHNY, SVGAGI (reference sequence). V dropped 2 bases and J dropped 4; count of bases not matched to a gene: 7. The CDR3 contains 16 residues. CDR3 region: CASSYGTGVVSYGYTF. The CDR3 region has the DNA TGTGCCAGCAGTTACGGGACAGGGGTGGTATCCTATGGCTACACCTTC.

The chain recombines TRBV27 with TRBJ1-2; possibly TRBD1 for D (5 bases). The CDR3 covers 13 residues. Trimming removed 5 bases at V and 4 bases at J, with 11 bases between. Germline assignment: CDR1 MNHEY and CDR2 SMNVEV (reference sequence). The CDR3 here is CASSGREAYGYTF. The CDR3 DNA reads TGTGCCAGCAGTGGCAGGGAAGCCTATGGCTACACCTTC.

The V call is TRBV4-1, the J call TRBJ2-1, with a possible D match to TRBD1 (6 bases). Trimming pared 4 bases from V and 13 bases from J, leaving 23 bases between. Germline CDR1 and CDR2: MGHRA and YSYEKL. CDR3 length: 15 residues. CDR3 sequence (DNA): TGCGCCAGCAGCCGACAGGAAACGGGGAATATCTTCCAGTTCTTC. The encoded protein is CASSRQETGNIFQFF.

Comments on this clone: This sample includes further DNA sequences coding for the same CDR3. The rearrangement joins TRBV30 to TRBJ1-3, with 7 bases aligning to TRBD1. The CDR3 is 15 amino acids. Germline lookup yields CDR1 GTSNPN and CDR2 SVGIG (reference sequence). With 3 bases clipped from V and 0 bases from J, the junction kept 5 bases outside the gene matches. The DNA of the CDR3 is TGTGCCTGGAGCCGGGACAGTGGCTCTGGAAACACCATATATTTT. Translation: CAWSRDSGSGNTIYF.

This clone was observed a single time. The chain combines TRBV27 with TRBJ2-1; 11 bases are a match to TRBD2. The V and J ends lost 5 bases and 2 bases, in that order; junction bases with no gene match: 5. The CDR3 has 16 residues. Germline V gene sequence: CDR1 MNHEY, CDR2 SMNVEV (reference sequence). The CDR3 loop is CASSPTLAGAYNEQFF. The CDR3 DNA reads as TGTGCCAGCAGTCCCACACTAGCGGGGGCCTACAATGAGCAGTTCTTC.

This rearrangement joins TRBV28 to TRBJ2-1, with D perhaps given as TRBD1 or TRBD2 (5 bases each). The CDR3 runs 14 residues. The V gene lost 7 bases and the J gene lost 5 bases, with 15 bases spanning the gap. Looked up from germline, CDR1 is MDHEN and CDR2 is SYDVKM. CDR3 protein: CASIAGTYNNEQFF. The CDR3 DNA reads TGTGCCAGCATCGCCGGGACCTATAACAATGAGCAGTTCTTC.

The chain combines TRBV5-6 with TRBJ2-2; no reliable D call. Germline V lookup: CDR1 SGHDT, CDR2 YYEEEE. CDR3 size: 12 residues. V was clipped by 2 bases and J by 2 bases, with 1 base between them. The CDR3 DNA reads TGTGCCAGCAGCTTTAACACCGGGGAGCTGTTTTTT. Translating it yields CASSFNTGELFF.

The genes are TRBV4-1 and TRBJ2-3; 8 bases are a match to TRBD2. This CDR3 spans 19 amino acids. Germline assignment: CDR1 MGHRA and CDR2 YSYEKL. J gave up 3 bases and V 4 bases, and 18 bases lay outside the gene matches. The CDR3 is CASSRGFRERGPQTDTQYF. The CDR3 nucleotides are TGCGCCAGCAGCCGGGGCTTTAGGGAGCGGGGGCCCCAGACAGATACGCAGTATTTT.

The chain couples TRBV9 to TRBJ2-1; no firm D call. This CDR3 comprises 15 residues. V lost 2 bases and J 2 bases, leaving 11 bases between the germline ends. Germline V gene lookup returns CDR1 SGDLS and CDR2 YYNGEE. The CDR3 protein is CASSVLPNTYNEQFF. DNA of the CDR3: TGTGCCAGCAGCGTCCTGCCAAATACCTACAATGAGCAGTTCTTC.

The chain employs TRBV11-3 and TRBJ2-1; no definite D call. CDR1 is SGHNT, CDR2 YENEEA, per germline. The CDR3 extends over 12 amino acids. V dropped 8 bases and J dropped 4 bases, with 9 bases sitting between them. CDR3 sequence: CASSVGYNEQFF. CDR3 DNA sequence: TGTGCCAGCTCCGTCGGGTACAATGAGCAGTTCTTC.

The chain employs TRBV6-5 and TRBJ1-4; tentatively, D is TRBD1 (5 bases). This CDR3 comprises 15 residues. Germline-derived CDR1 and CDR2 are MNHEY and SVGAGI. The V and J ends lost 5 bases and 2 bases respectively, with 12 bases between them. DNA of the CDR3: TGTGCCAGCAGTCTCCAGGGAACTACTAATGAAAAACTGTTTTTT. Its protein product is CASSLQGTTNEKLFF.

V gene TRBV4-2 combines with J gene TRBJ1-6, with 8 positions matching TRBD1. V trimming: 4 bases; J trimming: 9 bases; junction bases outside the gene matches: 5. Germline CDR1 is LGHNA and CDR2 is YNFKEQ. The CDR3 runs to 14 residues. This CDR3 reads CASSPDRGSSPLHF. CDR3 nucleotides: TGTGCCAGCAGCCCCGACAGGGGTTCTTCACCCCTCCACTTT.

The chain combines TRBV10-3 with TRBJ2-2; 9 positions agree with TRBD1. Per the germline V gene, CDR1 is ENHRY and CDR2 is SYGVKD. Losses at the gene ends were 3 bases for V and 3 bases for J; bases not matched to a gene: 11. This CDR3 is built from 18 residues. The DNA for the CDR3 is TGTGCCATCAGTGACGGTGGAGGAGGGACAGGGTACACCGGGGAGCTGTTTTTT. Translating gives CAISDGGGGTGYTGELFF.

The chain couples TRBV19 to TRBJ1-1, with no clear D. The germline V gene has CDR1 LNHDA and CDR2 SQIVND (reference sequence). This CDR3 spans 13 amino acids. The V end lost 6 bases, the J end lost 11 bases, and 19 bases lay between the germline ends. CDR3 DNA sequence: TGTGCCAGTAGGCACAGCGCCCTAGGGTTTGCTTTCTTT. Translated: CASRHSALGFAFF. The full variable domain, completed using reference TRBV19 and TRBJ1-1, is DGGITQSPKYLFRKEGQNVTLSCEQNLNHDAMYWYRQDPGQGLRLIYYSQIVNDFQKGDIAEGYSVSREKKESFPLTVTSAQKNPTAFYLCASRHSALGFAFFGQGTRLTVV.

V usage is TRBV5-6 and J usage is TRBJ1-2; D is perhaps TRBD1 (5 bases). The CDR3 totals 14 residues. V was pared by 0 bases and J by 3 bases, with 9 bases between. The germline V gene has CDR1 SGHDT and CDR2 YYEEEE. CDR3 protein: CASSLVGRDYGYTF. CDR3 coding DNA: TGTGCCAGCAGCTTGGTCGGCAGGGACTATGGCTACACCTTC.

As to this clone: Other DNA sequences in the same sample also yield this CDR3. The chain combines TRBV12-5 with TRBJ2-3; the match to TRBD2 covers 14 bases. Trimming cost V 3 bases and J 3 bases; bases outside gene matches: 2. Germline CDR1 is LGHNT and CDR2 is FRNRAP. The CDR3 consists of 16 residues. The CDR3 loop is CASGLGTSGGTDTQYF. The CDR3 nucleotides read TGTGCTAGTGGTTTAGGGACTAGCGGGGGAACAGATACGCAGTATTTT.

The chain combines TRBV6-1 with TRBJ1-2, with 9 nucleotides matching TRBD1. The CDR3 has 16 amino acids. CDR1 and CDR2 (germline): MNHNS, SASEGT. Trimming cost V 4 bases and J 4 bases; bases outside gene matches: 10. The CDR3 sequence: CASSGENRGRVYGYTF. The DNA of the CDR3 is TGTGCCAGCAGTGGGGAAAACAGGGGGCGCGTCTATGGCTACACCTTC.

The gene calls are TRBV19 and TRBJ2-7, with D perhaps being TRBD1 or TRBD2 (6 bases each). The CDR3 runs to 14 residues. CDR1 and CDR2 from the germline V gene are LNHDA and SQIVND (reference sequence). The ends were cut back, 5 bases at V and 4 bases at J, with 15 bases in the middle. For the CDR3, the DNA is TGTGCCAGTAGTGAGAGGGGGGCGCTGTACGAGCAGTACTTC. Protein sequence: CASSERGALYEQYF.

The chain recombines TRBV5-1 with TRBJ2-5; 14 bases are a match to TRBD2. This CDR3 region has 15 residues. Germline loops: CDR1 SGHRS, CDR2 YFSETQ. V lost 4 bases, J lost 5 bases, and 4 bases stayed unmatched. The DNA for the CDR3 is TGCGCCAGCAGCGCGGGACTAGCGGGGGAGGAGACCCAGTACTTC. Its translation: CASSAGLAGEETQYF.

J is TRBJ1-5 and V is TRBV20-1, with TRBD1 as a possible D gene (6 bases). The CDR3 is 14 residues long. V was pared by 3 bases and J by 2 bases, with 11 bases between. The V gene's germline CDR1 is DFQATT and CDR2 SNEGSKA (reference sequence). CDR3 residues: CSASGTRGNQPQHF. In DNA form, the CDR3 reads TGCAGTGCTAGTGGGACAAGGGGCAATCAGCCCCAGCATTTT.

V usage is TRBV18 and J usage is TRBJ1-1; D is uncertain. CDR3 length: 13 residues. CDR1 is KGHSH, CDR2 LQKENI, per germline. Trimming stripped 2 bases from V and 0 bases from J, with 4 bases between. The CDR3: CASSPGLNTEAFF. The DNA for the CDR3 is TGTGCCAGCTCACCAGGGCTGAACACTGAAGCTTTCTTT.

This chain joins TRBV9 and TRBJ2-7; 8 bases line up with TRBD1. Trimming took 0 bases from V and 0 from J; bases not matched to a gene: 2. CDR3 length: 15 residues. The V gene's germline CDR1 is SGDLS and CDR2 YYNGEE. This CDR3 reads CASSVGQGTSYEQYF. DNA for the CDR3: TGTGCCAGCAGCGTAGGACAGGGGACCTCCTACGAGCAGTACTTC.

The CDR3 is CASSQQGEQYF. DNA for the CDR3: TGTGCCAGCAGCCAACAGGGCGAGCAGTACTTC. The chain is built from TRBV3-1 (or the pseudogene TRBV3-2) and TRBJ2-7, with a weak D call TRBD1 (5 bases). The CDR3 length is 11 residues. From germline, CDR1 is LGHDT and CDR2 YNNKEL (reference sequence). V was trimmed by 2 bases and J by 6 bases, leaving 5 bases between them.

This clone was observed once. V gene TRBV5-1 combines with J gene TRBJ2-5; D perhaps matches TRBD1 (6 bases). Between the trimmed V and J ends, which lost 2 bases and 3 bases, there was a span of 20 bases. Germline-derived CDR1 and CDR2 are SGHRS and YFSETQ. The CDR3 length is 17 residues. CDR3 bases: TGCGCCAGCAGCTTAATGTTCAGGGGCGTCCGAAAAGAGACCCAGTACTTC. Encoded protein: CASSLMFRGVRKETQYF.

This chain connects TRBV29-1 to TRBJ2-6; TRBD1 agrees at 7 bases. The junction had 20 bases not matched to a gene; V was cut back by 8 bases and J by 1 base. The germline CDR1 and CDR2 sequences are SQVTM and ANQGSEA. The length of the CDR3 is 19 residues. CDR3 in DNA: TGCAGCCCCGGACCTGGACAGGTTAGGTTGGTTTCTGGGGCCAACGTCCTGACTTTC. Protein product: CSPGPGQVRLVSGANVLTF. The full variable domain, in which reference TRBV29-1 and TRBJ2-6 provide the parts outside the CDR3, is SAVISQKPSRDICQRGTSLTIQCQVDSQVTMMFWYRQQPGQSLTLIATANQGSEATYESGFVIDKFPISRPNLTFSTLTVSNMSPEDSSIYLCSPGPGQVRLVSGANVLTFGAGSRLTVL.